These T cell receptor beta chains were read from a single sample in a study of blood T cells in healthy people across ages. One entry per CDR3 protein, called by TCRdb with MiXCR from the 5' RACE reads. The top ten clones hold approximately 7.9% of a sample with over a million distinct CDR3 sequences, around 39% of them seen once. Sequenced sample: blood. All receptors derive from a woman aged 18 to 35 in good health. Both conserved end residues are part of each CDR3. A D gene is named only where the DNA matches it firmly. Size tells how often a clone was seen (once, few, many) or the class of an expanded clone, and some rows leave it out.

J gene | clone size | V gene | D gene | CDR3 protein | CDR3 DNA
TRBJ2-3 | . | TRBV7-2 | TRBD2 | CASSSGPASGYTQYF | TGTGCCAGCAGCTCGGGACCCGCTAGCGGGTATACGCAGTATTTT
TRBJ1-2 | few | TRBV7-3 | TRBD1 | CASSRSRDSVSGYTF | TGTGCCAGCAGCCGAAGCCGGGACAGTGTCTCTGGCTACACCTTC
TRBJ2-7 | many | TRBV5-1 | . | CASSFWVISYEQYF | TGCGCCAGCAGCTTTTGGGTGATCTCCTACGAGCAGTACTTC
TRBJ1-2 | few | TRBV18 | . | CASSPDSGAYGYTF | TGTGCCAGCTCACCTGATTCGGGGGCCTATGGCTACACCTTC
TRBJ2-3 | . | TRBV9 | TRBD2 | CASSWLAASTDTQYF | TGTGCCAGCAGCTGGCTAGCGGCTAGCACAGATACGCAGTATTTT
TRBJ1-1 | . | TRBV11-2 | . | CASSEQARSVGFF | TGTGCCAGCAGCGAACAAGCGCGGTCGGTTGGTTTCTTT
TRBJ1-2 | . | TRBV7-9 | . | CASSLVDSRLGYTF | TGTGCCAGCAGCTTGGTCGACAGCCGCTTAGGCTACACCTTC
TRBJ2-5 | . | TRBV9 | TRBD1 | CASSVQGAPEETQYF | TGTGCCAGCAGCGTCCAGGGGGCGCCTGAGGAGACCCAGTACTTC
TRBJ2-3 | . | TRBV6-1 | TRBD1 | CASSVDRGHADTQYF | TGTGCCAGCAGTGTCGACAGGGGTCACGCAGATACGCAGTATTTT
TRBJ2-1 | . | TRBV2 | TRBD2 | CASWGEGQFF | TGTGCCTCCTGGGGGGAGGGGCAGTTCTTC
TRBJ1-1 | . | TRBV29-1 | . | CSAVDRTMNTEAFF | TGCAGCGCCGTCGACAGGACCATGAACACTGAAGCTTTCTTT
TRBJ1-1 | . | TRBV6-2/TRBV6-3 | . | CASSYTQGSAEAFF | TGTGCCAGCAGTTACACCCAGGGCTCGGCTGAAGCTTTCTTT
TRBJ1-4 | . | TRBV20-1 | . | CSASGPARSENEKLFF | TGCAGTGCTAGCGGTCCCGCCCGCAGCGAAAATGAAAAACTGTTTTTT
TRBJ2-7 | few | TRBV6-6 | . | CASSSGAGRTEQYF | TGTGCCAGCAGTTCAGGGGCAGGGAGGACCGAGCAGTACTTC
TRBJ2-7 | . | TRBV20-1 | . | CSARDSRRPSSPPEQYF | TGCAGTGCTAGAGATTCACGGAGGCCCTCATCCCCTCCCGAGCAGTACTTC
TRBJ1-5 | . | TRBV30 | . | CAWSVPGTQYSNQPQHF | TGTGCCTGGAGTGTACCCGGGACCCAGTATAGCAATCAGCCCCAGCATTTT
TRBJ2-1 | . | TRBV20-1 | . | CSFHGRNEQFF | TGCAGTTTCCACGGGAGAAATGAGCAGTTCTTC
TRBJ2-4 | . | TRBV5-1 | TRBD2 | CASSQGLAGMLNIQYF | TGCGCCAGCAGCCAGGGACTAGCGGGAATGCTAAACATTCAGTACTTC
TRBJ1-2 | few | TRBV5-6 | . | CASSSLWRGGYTF | TGTGCCAGCAGCTCCCTTTGGAGGGGTGGCTACACCTTC
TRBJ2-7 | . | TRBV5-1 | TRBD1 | CASSGTGQGVRLDEQYF | TGCGCCAGCAGCGGGACCGGACAGGGGGTTCGGTTGGACGAGCAGTACTTC
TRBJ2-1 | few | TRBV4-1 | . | CASSTTGPSRGYNEQFF | TGCGCCAGCAGCACGACGGGACCCTCACGGGGGTACAATGAGCAGTTCTTC
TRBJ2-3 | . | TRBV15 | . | CATTTGSTDTQYF | TGTGCCACCACCACAGGGAGCACAGATACGCAGTATTTT
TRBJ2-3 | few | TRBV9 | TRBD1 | CASSSPTDRVGYTQYF | TGTGCCAGCAGCTCACCAACCGACAGGGTCGGTTATACGCAGTATTTT
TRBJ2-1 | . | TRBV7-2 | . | CASSPPMGDEQFF | TGTGCCAGCAGCCCCCCAATGGGGGATGAGCAGTTCTTC
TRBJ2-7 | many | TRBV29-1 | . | CSAKGGRDYEQYF | TGCAGCGCCAAAGGGGGAAGGGACTACGAGCAGTACTTC
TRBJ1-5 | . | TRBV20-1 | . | CSARDPGLRSNQPQHF | TGCAGTGCTAGAGACCCAGGTCTAAGGAGCAATCAGCCCCAGCATTTT
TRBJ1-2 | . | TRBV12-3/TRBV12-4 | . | CASSQGDSLYGYTF | TGTGCCAGCAGTCAAGGTGACAGCCTCTATGGCTACACCTTC
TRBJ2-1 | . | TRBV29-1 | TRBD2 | CSVDGLAGYNKQFF | TGCAGCGTTGATGGCCTAGCGGGCTACAATAAGCAGTTCTTC
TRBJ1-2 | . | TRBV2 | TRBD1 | CASTADRALGGYTF | TGTGCCAGCACCGCAGACAGGGCTTTAGGTGGCTACACCTTC
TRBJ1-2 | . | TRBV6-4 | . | CARIEDRPNYGYTF | TGTGCCCGCATAGAGGACAGACCAAACTATGGCTACACCTTC
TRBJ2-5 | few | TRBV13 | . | CASSLIGLETQYF | TGTGCCAGCAGCTTAATAGGTCTGGAGACCCAGTACTTC
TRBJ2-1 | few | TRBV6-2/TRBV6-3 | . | CASSYLSMNEQFF | TGTGCCAGCAGTTACTTGTCCATGAATGAGCAGTTCTTC
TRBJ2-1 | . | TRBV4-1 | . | CASSQDGRNEQFF | TGCGCCAGCAGCCAAGACGGACGGAATGAGCAGTTCTTC
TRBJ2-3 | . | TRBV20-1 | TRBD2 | CSASALAGGRTDTQYF | TGCAGTGCTAGTGCCTTAGCGGGAGGGCGGACAGATACGCAGTATTTT
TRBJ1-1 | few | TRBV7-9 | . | CASWRGVHEAFF | TGTGCCAGCTGGCGGGGAGTCCATGAAGCTTTCTTT
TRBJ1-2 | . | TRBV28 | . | CASSLPPGTSNYGYTF | TGTGCCAGCAGTCTCCCCCCGGGGACATCTAACTATGGCTACACCTTC
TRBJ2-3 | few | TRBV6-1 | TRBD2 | CASSWLASGDITQYF | TGTGCCAGCTCCTGGCTCGCTAGCGGGGATATAACGCAGTATTTT